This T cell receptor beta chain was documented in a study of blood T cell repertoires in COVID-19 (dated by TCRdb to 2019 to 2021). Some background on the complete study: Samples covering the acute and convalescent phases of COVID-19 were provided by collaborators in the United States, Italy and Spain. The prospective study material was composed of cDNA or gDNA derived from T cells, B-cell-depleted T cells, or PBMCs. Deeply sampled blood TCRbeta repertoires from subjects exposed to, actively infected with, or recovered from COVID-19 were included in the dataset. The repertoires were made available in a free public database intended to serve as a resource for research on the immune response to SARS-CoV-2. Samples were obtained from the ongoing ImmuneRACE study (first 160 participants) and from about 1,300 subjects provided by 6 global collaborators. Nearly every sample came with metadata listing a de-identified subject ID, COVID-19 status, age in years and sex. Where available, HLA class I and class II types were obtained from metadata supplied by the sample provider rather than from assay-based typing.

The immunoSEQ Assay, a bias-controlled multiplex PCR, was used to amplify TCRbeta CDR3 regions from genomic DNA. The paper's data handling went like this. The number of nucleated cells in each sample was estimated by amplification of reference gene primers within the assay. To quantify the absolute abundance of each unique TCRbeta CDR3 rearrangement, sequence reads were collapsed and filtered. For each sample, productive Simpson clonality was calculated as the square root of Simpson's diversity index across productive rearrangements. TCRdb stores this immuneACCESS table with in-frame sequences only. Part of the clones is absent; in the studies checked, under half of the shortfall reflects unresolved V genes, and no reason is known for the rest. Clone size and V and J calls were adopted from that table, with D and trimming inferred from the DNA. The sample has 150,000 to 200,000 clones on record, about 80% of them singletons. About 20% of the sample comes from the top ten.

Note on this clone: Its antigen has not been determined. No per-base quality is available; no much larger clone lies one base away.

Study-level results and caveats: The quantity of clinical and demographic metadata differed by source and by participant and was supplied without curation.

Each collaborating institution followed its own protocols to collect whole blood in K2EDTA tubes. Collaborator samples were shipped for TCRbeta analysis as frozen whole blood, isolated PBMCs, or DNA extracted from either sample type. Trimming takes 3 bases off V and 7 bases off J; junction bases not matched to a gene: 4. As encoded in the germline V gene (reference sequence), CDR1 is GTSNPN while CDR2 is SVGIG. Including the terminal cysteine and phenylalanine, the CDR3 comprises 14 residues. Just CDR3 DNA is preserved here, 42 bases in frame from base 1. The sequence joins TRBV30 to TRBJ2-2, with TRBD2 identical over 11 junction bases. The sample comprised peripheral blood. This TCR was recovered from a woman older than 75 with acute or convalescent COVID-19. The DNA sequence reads TGTGCCTGGAGCGGACTAGCGGGTAACGGGGAGCTGTTTTTT. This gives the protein CAWSGLAGNGELFF.